These 24 T cell receptor beta chains came from one sample sequenced in a study of blood T cell repertoires in COVID-19 (dated by TCRdb to the early 2020s). Library generation was performed with the immunoSEQ multiplex PCR assay. TCRdb limited this immuneACCESS table to in-frame rearrangements with V and J called. A share of clones is missing; checked studies link under half to unresolved V genes, and the rest is unexplained. This sample comprises about 140,000 clones, 80% to 85% of them detected only once. Around 9% of the sample rests with the top ten. The sequenced sample consisted of peripheral blood. Every receptor here comes from a man aged 25 to 45 with COVID-19, enrolled during active disease.

This clone was picked up a small number of times. This chain links TRBV15 with TRBJ2-3, with D perhaps TRBD2 (6 bases). This CDR3 region has 16 residues. The V gene lost 1 base and the J gene lost 8 bases, with 19 bases spanning the gap. Germline V lookup: CDR1 LNHNV, CDR2 YYDKDF (reference sequence). The CDR3 loop is CATSRGGQEGEVTQYF. CDR3 nucleotide sequence: TGTGCCACCAGCAGAGGAGGTCAGGAGGGTGAGGTTACGCAGTATTTT. Combining the CDR3 with reference TRBV15 and TRBJ2-3 gives the whole variable domain DAMVIQNPRYQVTQFGKPVTLSCSQTLNHNVMYWYQQKSSQAPKLLFHYYDKDFNNEADTPDNFQSRRPNTSFCFLDIRSPGLGDTAMYLCATSRGGQEGEVTQYFGPGTRLTVL.

V gene TRBV6-6 combines with J gene TRBJ2-1; 11 positions match TRBD2. The length of the CDR3 is 15 residues. Germline-derived CDR1 and CDR2 are MNHNY and SVGAGI (reference sequence). V lost 5 bases to trimming and J lost 8 bases; unmatched junction nucleotides: 8. CDR3 nucleotides: TGTGCCAGCAGTGCCGGTACTAGCGGGAGCTATGAGCAGTTCTTC. Residues: CASSAGTSGSYEQFF.

The chain is built from TRBV13 and TRBJ1-2; 7 bases map to TRBD1. Germline V lookup: CDR1 PRHDT, CDR2 FYEKMQ (reference sequence). V lost 5 bases to trimming and J lost 5 bases; unmatched junction nucleotides: 8. The CDR3 totals 14 residues. The CDR3 here is CASSVGQAPYGYTF. The CDR3 DNA reads as TGTGCCAGCAGCGTTGGACAGGCCCCATATGGCTACACCTTC.

The chain's CDR3 is CSARGGGGQYF. The DNA for the CDR3 is TGCAGTGCTCGAGGCGGGGGGGGGCAGTATTTT. V is TRBV20-1 and J is TRBJ2-3; 9 nucleotides line up with TRBD2. In germline, CDR1 is DFQATT, CDR2 SNEGSKA (reference sequence). With 5 bases clipped from V and 11 bases from J, the junction kept 5 bases outside the gene matches. The CDR3 consists of 11 residues.

The V and J genes are TRBV5-4 and TRBJ2-2; TRBD2 matches at 7 bases. Germline loops: CDR1 SGHNT, CDR2 YYREEE (reference sequence). CDR3 length equals 15 residues. V shed 0 bases, J shed 4 bases, and the junction held 3 bases outside the gene matches. In DNA, the CDR3 is TGTGCCAGCAGCTTGGCGGGAGGAGTCACCGGGGAGCTGTTTTTT. The encoded protein is CASSLAGGVTGELFF.

The chain has TRBV7-2 and TRBJ2-2, with D unresolved. Germline V gene lookup returns CDR1 SGHTA and CDR2 FQGNSA. V was trimmed by 2 bases and J by 5 bases, leaving 9 bases between them. The CDR3 contains 14 residues. CDR3 sequence reads: CASSLSGQTGELFF. In nucleotides, the CDR3 is TGTGCCAGCAGCTTATCGGGTCAGACCGGGGAGCTGTTTTTT. The full variable domain, its missing parts supplied by reference TRBV7-2 and TRBJ2-2, is GAGVSQSPSNKVTEKGKDVELRCDPISGHTALYWYRQSLGQGLEFLIYFQGNSAPDKSGLPSDRFSAERTGGSVSTLTIQRTQQEDSAVYLCASSLSGQTGELFFGEGSRLTVL.

The V call is TRBV24-1, the J call TRBJ2-2, with 14 bases lining up with TRBD2. The ends lost 9 bases at V and 7 bases at J; junction bases unmatched: 12. Per the germline V gene, CDR1 is KGHDR and CDR2 is SFDVKD. The length of the CDR3 is 17 residues. For the CDR3, the DNA is TGTGCCACCTCTAGACTAGCGGGAGGGCCCAGCGGCGGGGAGCTGTTTTTT. This encodes CATSRLAGGPSGGELFF.

This clone came up a few times. J is TRBJ2-2 and V is TRBV14; a possible D gene is TRBD1 (5 bases). CDR1 SGHDN and CDR2 FVKESK come from the germline V gene. Between the trimmed V and J ends, which lost 1 base and 7 bases, there was a span of 13 bases. This CDR3 has 15 amino acids. CDR3 bases: TGTGCCAGCAGCCAAGGGGGCAGGTGGAGCGGGGAGCTGTTTTTT. Its translation: CASSQGGRWSGELFF.

The chain is built from TRBV5-4 and TRBJ2-1; 7 bases are a match to TRBD2. Germline-derived CDR1 and CDR2 are SGHNT and YYREEE (reference sequence). Losses at the gene ends were 5 bases for V and 8 bases for J; bases not matched to a gene: 10. The CDR3 length is 14 residues. In DNA form, the CDR3 reads TGTGCCAGCAGTCCTGAGGGACTATACGATGAGCAGTTCTTC. This codes for CASSPEGLYDEQFF.

This chain uses TRBV28 with TRBJ2-7; 7 nucleotides match TRBD2. The CDR3 is made up of 14 amino acids. V gave up 2 bases and J gave up 6 bases; unmatched junction bases: 7. The germline CDR1 and CDR2 sequences are MDHEN and SYDVKM. As DNA, the CDR3 is TGTGCCAGCAGTTTAGATGGGAGGGCCGGCGAGCAGTACTTC. It translates to CASSLDGRAGEQYF.

The chain links TRBV12-3 or TRBV12-4 to TRBJ1-1, with D uncertain. This CDR3 spans 13 amino acids. The ends were cut back, 2 bases at V and 1 base at J, with 5 bases in the middle. CDR3 coding DNA: TGTGCCAGCAGTTTATCCAGGAACACTGAAGCTTTCTTT. It is translated as CASSLSRNTEAFF.

This clone was picked up a small number of times. The chain is built from TRBV5-1 and TRBJ2-3; D unclear. This CDR3 has 13 amino acids. V was cut by 4 bases and J by 0 bases, with 6 bases left in between. Germline assignment: CDR1 SGHRS and CDR2 YFSETQ. CDR3 nucleotide sequence: TGCGCCAGCAGCCCGGGTAGCACAGATACGCAGTATTTT. This sequence encodes CASSPGSTDTQYF. Together with reference TRBV5-1 and TRBJ2-3, the CDR3 gives the full variable domain: KAGVTQTPRYLIKTRGQQVTLSCSPISGHRSVSWYQQTPGQGLQFLFEYFSETQRNKGNFPGRFSGRQFSNSRSEMNVSTLELGDSALYLCASSPGSTDTQYFGPGTRLTVL.

The chain couples TRBV30 to TRBJ2-5, with D possibly matching TRBD1 (6 bases). This CDR3 contains 13 residues. Germline-derived CDR1 and CDR2 are GTSNPN and SVGIG (reference sequence). V was cut by 7 bases and J by 1 base, with 13 bases left in between. The CDR3, as DNA: TGTGCCTCCACGAGGGACATCCAAGAGACCCAGTACTTC. It codes for CASTRDIQETQYF.

This chain's CDR3 is CASSSAGEETQYF. The CDR3 DNA sequence: TGTGCCAGCAGTTCCGCGGGGGAAGAGACCCAGTACTTC. The J gene is TRBJ2-5, the V gene TRBV6-2 or TRBV6-3, with TRBD2 matching 7 bases. Germline trimming cut 4 bases from V and 3 bases from J; bases unmatched to any gene: 2. CDR3 length: 13 residues. The germline CDR1 and CDR2 sequences are MNHEY and SVGEGT.

The chain uses TRBV28 and TRBJ1-2, with 9 bases that match TRBD1. The CDR3 is made up of 15 amino acids. Germline CDR1 and CDR2: MDHEN and SYDVKM. V lost 4 bases to trimming and J lost 4 bases; unmatched junction nucleotides: 7. CDR3 region: CASSSTGQGGYGYTF. The CDR3 nucleotides read TGTGCCAGCAGTTCAACGGGACAGGGTGGCTATGGCTACACCTTC.

This clone was seen only once. The chain has TRBV3-1 (or the pseudogene TRBV3-2) and TRBJ2-1; 8 bases fit TRBD2. The J segment lost 7 bases and the V segment lost 1 base, leaving 15 bases of the junction unmatched. The CDR3 is made up of 18 amino acids. The germline V gene has CDR1 LGHDT and CDR2 YNNKEL (reference sequence). CDR3 DNA: TGTGCCAGCAGCCAAGTTGACCATACCGGGACTAGTTTGAATGAGCAGTTCTTC. Translating it yields CASSQVDHTGTSLNEQFF.

The chain combines TRBV4-1 with TRBJ2-2; weak D call: TRBD1 (6 bases). Per the germline V gene, CDR1 is MGHRA and CDR2 is YSYEKL. V was trimmed by 0 bases and J by 8 bases, leaving 10 bases between them. The length of the CDR3 is 14 residues. The CDR3 loop reads CASSQDQGWGELFF. The CDR3 DNA is TGCGCCAGCAGCCAAGATCAGGGGTGGGGGGAGCTGTTTTTT.

This chain uses TRBV27 with TRBJ2-1; TRBD2 is a possible D gene (6 bases). Trimming left V 2 bases short and J 6 bases short, with 14 bases between. This CDR3 contains 15 residues. The germline V gene has CDR1 MNHEY and CDR2 SMNVEV (reference sequence). The CDR3 is CASSLPAGRINEQFF. DNA of the CDR3: TGTGCCAGCAGTTTACCCGCGGGAAGAATCAATGAGCAGTTCTTC.

The rearrangement uses TRBV3-1 (or the pseudogene TRBV3-2) and TRBJ2-3; TRBD2 agrees at 8 bases. This CDR3 spans 14 amino acids. J gave up 0 bases and V 5 bases, and 1 base lay outside the gene matches. Per germline, CDR1 LGHDT and CDR2 YNNKEL (reference sequence). This CDR3 reads CASSLAGSTDTQYF. CDR3 nucleotides: TGTGCCAGCAGCTTAGCGGGGAGCACAGATACGCAGTATTTT.

The chain recombines TRBV28 with TRBJ2-2; 7 bases match TRBD2. The germline V gene has CDR1 MDHEN and CDR2 SYDVKM. The CDR3 contains 14 residues. Losses at the gene ends were 4 bases for V and 6 bases for J; bases not matched to a gene: 5. In DNA, the CDR3 is TGTGCCAGCAGTTCGGGGGGAAGGTCCGGGGAGCTGTTTTTT. It codes for CASSSGGRSGELFF.

V usage is TRBV7-2 and J usage is TRBJ1-1; unclear D gene. The CDR3 is 15 residues long. V was pared by 1 base and J by 7 bases, with 16 bases between. CDR1 and CDR2 from the germline V gene are SGHTA and FQGNSA. The CDR3 loop reads CASSLGARLGNEAFF. In DNA, the CDR3 is TGTGCCAGCAGCTTAGGGGCGCGCCTCGGGAATGAAGCTTTCTTT.

This clone was found once. The rearrangement joins TRBV5-6 to TRBJ1-1; D uncertain. The germline CDR1 and CDR2 sequences are SGHDT and YYEEEE. V was shortened by 3 bases and J by 4 bases, with 19 bases between the two germline ends. This CDR3 comprises 16 residues. The chain's CDR3 is CASSYGNTVVSTEAFF. The CDR3 nucleotides read TGTGCCAGCAGCTACGGGAACACTGTGGTGAGCACTGAAGCTTTCTTT. The variable domain in full, completed from reference TRBV5-6 and TRBJ1-1, reads DAGVTQSPTHLIKTRGQQVTLRCSPKSGHDTVSWYQQALGQGPQFIFQYYEEEERQRGNFPDRFSGHQFPNYSSELNVNALLLGDSALYLCASSYGNTVVSTEAFFGQGTRLTVV.

The V call is TRBV18, the J call TRBJ1-2; weak D call: TRBD1 (5 bases). The germline V gene encodes CDR1 KGHSH and CDR2 LQKENI. This CDR3 region has 15 residues. The germline V and J ends were trimmed by 1 base and 4 bases, with 13 bases remaining between them. CDR3 nucleotides: TGTGCCAGCTCACCACTGGCAGGGTTTCTCTATGGCTACACCTTC. It specifies CASSPLAGFLYGYTF.

The chain joins TRBV2 to TRBJ2-2, with D tentatively TRBD1 (5 bases). Germline lookup yields CDR1 SNHLY and CDR2 FYNNEI. Between the trimmed V and J ends, which lost 5 bases and 6 bases, there was a span of 13 bases. The CDR3 totals 14 residues. CDR3 residues: CASSRGSEAGELFF. CDR3 sequence (DNA): TGTGCCAGCAGTAGGGGAAGCGAAGCCGGGGAGCTGTTTTTT. Drawing the rest from reference TRBV2 and TRBJ2-2, the complete variable domain is EPEVTQTPSHQVTQMGQEVILRCVPISNHLYFYWYRQILGQKVEFLVSFYNNEISEKSEIFDDQFSVERPDGSNFTLKIRSTKLEDSAMYFCASSRGSEAGELFFGEGSRLTVL.